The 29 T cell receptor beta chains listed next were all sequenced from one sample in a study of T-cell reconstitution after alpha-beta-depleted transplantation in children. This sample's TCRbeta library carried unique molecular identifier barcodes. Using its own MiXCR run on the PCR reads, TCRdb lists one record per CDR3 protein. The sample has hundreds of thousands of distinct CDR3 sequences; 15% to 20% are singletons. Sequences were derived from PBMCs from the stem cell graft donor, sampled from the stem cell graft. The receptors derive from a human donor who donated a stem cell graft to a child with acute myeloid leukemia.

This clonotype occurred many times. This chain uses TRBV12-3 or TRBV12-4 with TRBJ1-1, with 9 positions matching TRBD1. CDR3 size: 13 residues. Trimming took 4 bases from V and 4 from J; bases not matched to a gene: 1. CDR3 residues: CASSSDRGTEAFF. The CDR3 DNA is TGTGCCAGCAGTTCGGACAGGGGCACTGAAGCTTTCTTT.

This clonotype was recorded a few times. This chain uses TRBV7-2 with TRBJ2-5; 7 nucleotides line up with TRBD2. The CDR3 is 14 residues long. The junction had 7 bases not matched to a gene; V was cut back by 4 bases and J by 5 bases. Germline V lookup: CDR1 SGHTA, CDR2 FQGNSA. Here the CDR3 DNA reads TGTGCCAGCAGCTCGTTTGGGGGGGGGGAGACCCAGTACTTC. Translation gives CASSSFGGGETQYF.

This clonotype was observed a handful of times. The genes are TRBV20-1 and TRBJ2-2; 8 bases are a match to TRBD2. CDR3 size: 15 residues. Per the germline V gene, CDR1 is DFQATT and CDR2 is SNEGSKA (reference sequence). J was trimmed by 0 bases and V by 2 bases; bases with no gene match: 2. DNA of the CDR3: TGCAGTGCTAGAAAACTAGCGGCGAACACCGGGGAGCTGTTTTTT. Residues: CSARKLAANTGELFF.

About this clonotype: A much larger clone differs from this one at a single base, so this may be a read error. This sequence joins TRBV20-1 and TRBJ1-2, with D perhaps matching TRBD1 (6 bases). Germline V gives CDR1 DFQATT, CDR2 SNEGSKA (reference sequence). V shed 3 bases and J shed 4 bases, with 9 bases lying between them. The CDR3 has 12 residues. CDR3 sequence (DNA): TGCAGTGCTAGGGGCAGGGGCTATGGCTACACCTTC. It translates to CSARGRGYGYTF.

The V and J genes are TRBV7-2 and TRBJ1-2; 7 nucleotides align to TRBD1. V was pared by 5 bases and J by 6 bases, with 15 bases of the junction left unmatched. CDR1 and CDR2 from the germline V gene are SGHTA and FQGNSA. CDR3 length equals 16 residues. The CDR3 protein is CASSLLAGQLDNGYTF. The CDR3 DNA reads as TGTGCCAGCAGCCTATTAGCGGGACAGCTCGATAATGGCTACACCTTC.

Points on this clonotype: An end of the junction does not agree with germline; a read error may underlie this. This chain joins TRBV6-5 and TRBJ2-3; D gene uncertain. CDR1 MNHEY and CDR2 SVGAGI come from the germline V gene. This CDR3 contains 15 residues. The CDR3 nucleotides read TGTGCCAGCAGTCACTCGCCCGGGCTCGCACCTACGCAGTATTTT. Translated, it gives CASSHSPGLAPTQYF.

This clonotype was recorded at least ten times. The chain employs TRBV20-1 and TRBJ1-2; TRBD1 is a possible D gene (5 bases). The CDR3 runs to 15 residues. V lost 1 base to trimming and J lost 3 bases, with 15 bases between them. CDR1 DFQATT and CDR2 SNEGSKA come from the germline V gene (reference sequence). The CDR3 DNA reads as TGCAGTGCTAGAGTGGTACTCAGGGATCACTATGGCTACACCTTC. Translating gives CSARVVLRDHYGYTF.

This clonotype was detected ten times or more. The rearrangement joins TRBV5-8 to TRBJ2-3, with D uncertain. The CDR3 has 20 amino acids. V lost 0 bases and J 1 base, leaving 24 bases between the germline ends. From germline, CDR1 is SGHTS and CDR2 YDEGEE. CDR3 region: CASSLEGQKGPSLRTDTQYF. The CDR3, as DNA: TGTGCCAGCAGCTTGGAGGGCCAGAAGGGTCCATCCTTACGCACAGATACGCAGTATTTT. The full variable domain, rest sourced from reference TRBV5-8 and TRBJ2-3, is EAGVTQSPTHLIKTRGQQATLRCSPISGHTSVYWYQQALGLGLQFLLWYDEGEERNRGNFPPRFSGRQFPNYSSELNVNALELEDSALYLCASSLEGQKGPSLRTDTQYFGPGTRLTVL.

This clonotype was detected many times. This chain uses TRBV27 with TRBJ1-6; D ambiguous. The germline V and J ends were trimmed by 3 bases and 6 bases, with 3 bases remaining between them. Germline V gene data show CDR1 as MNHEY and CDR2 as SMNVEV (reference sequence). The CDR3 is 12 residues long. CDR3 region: CASSLGNSPLHF. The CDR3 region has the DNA TGTGCCAGCAGTTTGGGTAATTCACCCCTCCACTTT.

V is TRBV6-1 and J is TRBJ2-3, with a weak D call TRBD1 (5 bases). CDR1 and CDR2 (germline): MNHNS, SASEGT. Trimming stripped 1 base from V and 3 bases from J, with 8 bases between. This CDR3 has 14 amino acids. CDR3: CASSEGQGTDTQYF. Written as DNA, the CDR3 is TGTGCCAGCAGTGAAGGGCAGGGAACAGATACGCAGTATTTT.

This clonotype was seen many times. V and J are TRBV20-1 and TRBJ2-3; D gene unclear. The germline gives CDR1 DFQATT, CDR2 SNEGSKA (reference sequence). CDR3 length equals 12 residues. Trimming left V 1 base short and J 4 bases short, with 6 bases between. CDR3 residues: CSARVAADTQYF. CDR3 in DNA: TGCAGTGCTAGAGTTGCGGCAGATACGCAGTATTTT.

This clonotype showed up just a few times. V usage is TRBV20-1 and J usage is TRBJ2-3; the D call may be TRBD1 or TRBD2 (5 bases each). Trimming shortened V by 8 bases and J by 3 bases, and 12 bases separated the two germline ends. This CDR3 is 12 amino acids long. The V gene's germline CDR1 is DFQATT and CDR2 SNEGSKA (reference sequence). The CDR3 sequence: CSLRGKTDTQYF. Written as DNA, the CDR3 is TGCAGTTTGAGGGGAAAGACAGATACGCAGTATTTT.

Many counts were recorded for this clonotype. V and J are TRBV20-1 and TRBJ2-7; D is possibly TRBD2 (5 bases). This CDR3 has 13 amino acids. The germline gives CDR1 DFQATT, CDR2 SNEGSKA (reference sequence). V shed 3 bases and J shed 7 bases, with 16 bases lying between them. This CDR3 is CSARDSPGREQYV. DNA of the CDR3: TGCAGTGCTAGGGACTCCCCTGGGCGAGAGCAGTACGTC.

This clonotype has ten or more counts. The CDR3 DNA is TGTGCCAGCGCGCCCTCGGGACAGCCGAACACTGAAGCTTTCTTT. This codes for CASAPSGQPNTEAFF. The chain uses TRBV7-2 and TRBJ1-1; 7 bases map to TRBD1. Looked up from germline, CDR1 is SGHTA and CDR2 is FQGNSA. The CDR3 extends over 15 amino acids. The V segment lost 8 bases and the J segment 1 base; nucleotides outside the gene matches: 10.

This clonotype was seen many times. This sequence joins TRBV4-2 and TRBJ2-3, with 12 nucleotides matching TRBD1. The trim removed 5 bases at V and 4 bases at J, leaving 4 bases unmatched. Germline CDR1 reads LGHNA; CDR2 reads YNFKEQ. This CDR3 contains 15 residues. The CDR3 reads CASSWGQGAADTQYF. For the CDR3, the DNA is TGTGCCAGCAGCTGGGGACAGGGGGCGGCAGATACGCAGTATTTT.

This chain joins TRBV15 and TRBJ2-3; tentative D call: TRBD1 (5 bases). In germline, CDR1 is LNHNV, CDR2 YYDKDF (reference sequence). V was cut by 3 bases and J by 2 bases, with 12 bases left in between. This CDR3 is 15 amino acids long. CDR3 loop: CATSRTATSTDTQYF. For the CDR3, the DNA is TGTGCCACCAGCAGGACAGCCACCTCCACAGATACGCAGTATTTT.

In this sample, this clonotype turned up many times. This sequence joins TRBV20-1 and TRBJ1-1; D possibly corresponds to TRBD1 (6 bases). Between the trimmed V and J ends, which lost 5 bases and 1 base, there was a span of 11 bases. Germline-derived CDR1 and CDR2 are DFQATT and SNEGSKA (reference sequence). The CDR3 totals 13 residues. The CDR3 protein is CSAENRENTEAFF. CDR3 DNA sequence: TGCAGTGCTGAGAACAGGGAGAACACTGAAGCTTTCTTT.

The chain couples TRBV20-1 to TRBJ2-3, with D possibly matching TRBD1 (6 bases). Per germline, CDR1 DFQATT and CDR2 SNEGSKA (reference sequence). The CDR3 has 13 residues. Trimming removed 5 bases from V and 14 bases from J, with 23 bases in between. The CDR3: CSADTPPRGRAYF. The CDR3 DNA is TGCAGTGCTGACACCCCCCCCAGGGGCCGAGCGTATTTT.

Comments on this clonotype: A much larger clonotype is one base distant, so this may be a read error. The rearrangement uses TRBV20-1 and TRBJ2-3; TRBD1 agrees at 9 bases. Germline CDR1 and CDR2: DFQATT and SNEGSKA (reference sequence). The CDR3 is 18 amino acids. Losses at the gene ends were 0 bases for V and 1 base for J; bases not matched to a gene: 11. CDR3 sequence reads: CSARDGQGLLFGTDTQYF. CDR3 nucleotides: TGCAGTGCTAGAGATGGACAGGGGCTCCTATTTGGCACAGATACGCAGTATTTT.

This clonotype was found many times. This CDR3 reads CSAARTGTYEQYV. CDR3 coding DNA: TGCAGTGCCGCTCGGACAGGGACCTACGAGCAGTACGTC. This chain connects TRBV20-1 to TRBJ2-7, with 8 bases identical to TRBD1. Germline trimming cut 6 bases from V and 2 bases from J; bases unmatched to any gene: 6. The germline CDR1 and CDR2 sequences are DFQATT and SNEGSKA (reference sequence). The CDR3 consists of 13 residues.

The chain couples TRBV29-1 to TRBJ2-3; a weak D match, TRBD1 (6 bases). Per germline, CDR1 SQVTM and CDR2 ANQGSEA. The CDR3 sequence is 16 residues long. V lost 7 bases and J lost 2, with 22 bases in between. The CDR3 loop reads CSAGRSDRSLTDTQYF. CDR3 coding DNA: TGCAGCGCCGGCCGTTCCGACAGGAGCCTCACAGATACGCAGTATTTT.

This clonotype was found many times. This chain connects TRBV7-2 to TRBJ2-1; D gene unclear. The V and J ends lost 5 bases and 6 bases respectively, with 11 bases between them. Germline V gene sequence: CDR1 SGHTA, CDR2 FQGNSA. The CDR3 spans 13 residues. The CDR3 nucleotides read TGTGCCAGCAGCCCCCAGCAGTTCAATGAGCAGTTCTTC. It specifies CASSPQQFNEQFF.

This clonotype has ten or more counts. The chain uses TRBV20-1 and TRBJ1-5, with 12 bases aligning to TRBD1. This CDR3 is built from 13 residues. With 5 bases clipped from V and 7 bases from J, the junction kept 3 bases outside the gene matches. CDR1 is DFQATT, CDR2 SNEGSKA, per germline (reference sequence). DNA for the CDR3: TGCAGTGCTCCCGGGACAGGGGGCCAGCCCCAGCATTTT. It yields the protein CSAPGTGGQPQHF.

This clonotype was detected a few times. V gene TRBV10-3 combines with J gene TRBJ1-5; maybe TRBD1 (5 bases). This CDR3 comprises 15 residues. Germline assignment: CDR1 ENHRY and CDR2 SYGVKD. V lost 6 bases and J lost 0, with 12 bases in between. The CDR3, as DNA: TGTGCCATCAGCATGGGACCTTATAGCAATCAGCCCCAGCATTTT. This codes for CAISMGPYSNQPQHF.

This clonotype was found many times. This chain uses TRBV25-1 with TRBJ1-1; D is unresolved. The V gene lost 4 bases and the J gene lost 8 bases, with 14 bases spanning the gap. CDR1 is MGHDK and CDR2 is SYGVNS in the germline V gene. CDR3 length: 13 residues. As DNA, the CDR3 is TGTGCCAGCAGTGCCGAGGGTTACAGCGAAGCTTTCTTT. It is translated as CASSAEGYSEAFF.

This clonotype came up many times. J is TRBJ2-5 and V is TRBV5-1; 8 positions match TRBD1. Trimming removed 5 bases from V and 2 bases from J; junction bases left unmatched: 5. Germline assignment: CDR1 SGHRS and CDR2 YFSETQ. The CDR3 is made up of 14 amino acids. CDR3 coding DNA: TGCGCCAGCAGGTCAACAGGGGGGCAAGAGACCCAGTACTTC. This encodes CASRSTGGQETQYF.

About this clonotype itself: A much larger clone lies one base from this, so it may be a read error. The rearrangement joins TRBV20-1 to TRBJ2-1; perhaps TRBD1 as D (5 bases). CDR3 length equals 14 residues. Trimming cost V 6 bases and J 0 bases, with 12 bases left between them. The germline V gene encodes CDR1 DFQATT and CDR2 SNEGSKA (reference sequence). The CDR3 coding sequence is TGCAGTGCCCCAGGGCATAGCTCCTACAATGAGCAGTTCTTC. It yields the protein CSAPGHSSYNEQFF.

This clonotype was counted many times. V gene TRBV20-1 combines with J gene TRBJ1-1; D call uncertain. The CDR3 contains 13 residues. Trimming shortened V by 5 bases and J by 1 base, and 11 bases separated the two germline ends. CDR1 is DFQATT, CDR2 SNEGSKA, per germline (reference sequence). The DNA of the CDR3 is TGCAGTGCTTTTTTTCGCCGGAACACTGAAGCTTTCTTT. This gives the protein CSAFFRRNTEAFF.

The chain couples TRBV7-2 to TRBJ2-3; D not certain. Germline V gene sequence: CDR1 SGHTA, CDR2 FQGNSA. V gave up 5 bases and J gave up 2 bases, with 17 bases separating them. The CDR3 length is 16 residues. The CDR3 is CASSPSYGSPTDTQYF. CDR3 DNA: TGTGCCAGCAGCCCATCATACGGAAGCCCCACAGATACGCAGTATTTT.